Presented here are 23 T cell receptor beta chains from one specimen sequenced in a study of PD-1 blockade in classical Hodgkin lymphoma. All trial patients relapsed after autologous stem cell transplantation. The repertoire was sequenced with immunoSEQ multiplex PCR; TCRdb's copy has only in-frame clones and lacks some. The sample holds about 13,000 clones, more than 75% seen once. The sequencing here drew on peripheral blood mononuclear cells (PBMCs), taken at baseline. These receptors originate from a human donor with classical Hodgkin lymphoma.

This chain links TRBV5-1 with TRBJ2-5, with 9 bases aligning to TRBD1. The V segment lost 5 bases and the J segment 1 base; nucleotides outside the gene matches: 3. This CDR3 region has 14 residues. Germline V gene data show CDR1 as SGHRS and CDR2 as YFSETQ. The CDR3 sequence: CASRIQGAQETQYF. The CDR3 DNA reads as TGCGCCAGCAGGATACAGGGGGCCCAAGAGACCCAGTACTTC.

The count of this clone is one. The sample holds other DNA sequences that translate to the same CDR3. Here the CDR3 reads CASSQQGLGNSPLHF. The CDR3 coding sequence is TGCGCCAGCAGCCAACAAGGTTTGGGGAATTCACCCCTCCACTTT. V and J are TRBV5-1 and TRBJ1-6; no definite D call. Between the trimmed V and J ends, which lost 4 bases and 7 bases, there was a span of 15 bases. The germline V gene encodes CDR1 SGHRS and CDR2 YFSETQ. The CDR3 extends over 15 amino acids.

This clone was observed a few times. Other nucleotide sequences from this sample produce the same CDR3. J is TRBJ1-2 and V is TRBV19; the match to TRBD1 covers 7 bases. The germline V gene has CDR1 LNHDA and CDR2 SQIVND (reference sequence). V gave up 4 bases and J gave up 2 bases; unmatched junction bases: 4. This CDR3 is built from 14 residues. This chain's CDR3 is CASSTRGSNYGYTF. In nucleotides, the CDR3 is TGTGCCAGTAGTACCAGGGGGTCCAACTATGGCTACACCTTC.

The chain joins TRBV7-2 to TRBJ1-1; the match to TRBD1 covers 7 bases. The V gene end was trimmed by 6 bases and the J gene end by 11 bases; junction bases not matched to a gene: 12. Germline-derived CDR1 and CDR2 are SGHTA and FQGNSA. The CDR3 spans 13 residues. The DNA of the CDR3 is TGTGCCAGCAGAGATTTTATACAGGGGCTGGCTTTCTTT. Translated, it gives CASRDFIQGLAFF.

The gene calls are TRBV30 and TRBJ1-5, with TRBD1 matching over 8 bases. Germline CDR1 is GTSNPN and CDR2 is SVGIG (reference sequence). The CDR3 is 14 residues long. The junction had 5 bases not matched to a gene; V was cut back by 1 base and J by 6 bases. The CDR3: CAWSAGQGSQPQHF. CDR3 bases: TGTGCCTGGAGTGCAGGACAGGGCAGTCAGCCCCAGCATTTT.

The chain carries TRBV27 and TRBJ2-3; 7 bases are a match to TRBD2. This CDR3 is built from 14 residues. The trim removed 6 bases at V and 2 bases at J, leaving 5 bases unmatched. Germline V gives CDR1 MNHEY, CDR2 SMNVEV (reference sequence). CDR3 sequence: CASRTAGTTDTQYF. CDR3 coding DNA: TGTGCCAGCAGGACAGCGGGAACCACAGATACGCAGTATTTT.

The J gene is TRBJ1-2, the V gene TRBV27; 8 bases fit TRBD1. With V trimmed by 2 bases and J by 2 bases, 4 bases remained unmatched. Germline CDR1 is MNHEY and CDR2 is SMNVEV (reference sequence). This CDR3 contains 15 residues. CDR3 nucleotide sequence: TGTGCCAGCAGTTTACGGCAGGGGGCCAACTATGGCTACACCTTC. It translates to CASSLRQGANYGYTF.

This chain links TRBV18 with TRBJ2-7, with 8 nucleotides matching TRBD1. The trim removed 3 bases at V and 5 bases at J, leaving 3 bases unmatched. The CDR3 is made up of 13 amino acids. Germline-derived CDR1 and CDR2 are KGHSH and LQKENI. The CDR3 protein is CASSPGTGNEQYF. As DNA, the CDR3 is TGTGCCAGCTCACCCGGGACAGGCAACGAGCAGTACTTC.

This clone has just a few counts. V gene TRBV20-1 combines with J gene TRBJ2-1; possibly TRBD1 or TRBD2 for D (5 bases each). Germline CDR1 and CDR2: DFQATT and SNEGSKA (reference sequence). Trimming took off 1 base at V and 16 bases at J, with 14 bases between the two ends. This CDR3 is built from 11 residues. Here the CDR3 reads CSARGGPVGFF. The CDR3 DNA reads TGCAGTGCTAGAGGGGGACCAGTAGGTTTCTTC.

The rearrangement uses TRBV19 and TRBJ1-4, with 9 bases matching TRBD1. The germline gives CDR1 LNHDA, CDR2 SQIVND (reference sequence). V dropped 4 bases and J dropped 11; count of bases not matched to a gene: 11. The CDR3 has 15 residues. CDR3 DNA sequence: TGTGCCAGTAGTACACACGGGACAGGGTCCCCTAAACTGTTTTTT. It translates to CASSTHGTGSPKLFF. Variable domain in full (rest from reference TRBV19 and TRBJ1-4): DGGITQSPKYLFRKEGQNVTLSCEQNLNHDAMYWYRQDPGQGLRLIYYSQIVNDFQKGDIAEGYSVSREKKESFPLTVTSAQKNPTAFYLCASSTHGTGSPKLFFGSGTQLSVL.

J is TRBJ1-2 and V is TRBV11-2; D unresolved. The CDR3 runs to 15 residues. The V gene's germline CDR1 is SGHAT and CDR2 FQNNGV. Trimming removed 1 base at V and 6 bases at J, with 15 bases between. The CDR3 bases are TGTGCCAGCAGCTTAGGAATCGTTAAGGGAAATGGCTACACCTTC. This sequence encodes CASSLGIVKGNGYTF.

The V call is TRBV28, the J call TRBJ2-5; unclear D gene. Trimming left V 1 base short and J 1 base short, with 19 bases between. The CDR3 loop spans 18 amino acids. Germline CDR1 is MDHEN and CDR2 is SYDVKM. CDR3 region: CASSLSYGLGSLQETQYF. In DNA form, the CDR3 reads TGTGCCAGCAGTTTATCATATGGGTTGGGCAGCCTCCAAGAGACCCAGTACTTC.

The gene calls are TRBV25-1 and TRBJ1-1, with 8 bases lining up with TRBD1. V lost 4 bases to trimming and J lost 4 bases; unmatched junction nucleotides: 14. Germline CDR1 reads MGHDK; CDR2 reads SYGVNS. The CDR3 sequence is 17 residues long. The CDR3 DNA is TGTGCCAGCAGTGGGGACAGGATTCGACCGTGGGGCACTGAAGCTTTCTTT. Translating it yields CASSGDRIRPWGTEAFF.

The V call is TRBV5-4, the J call TRBJ2-5; 7 bases are shared with TRBD1. The CDR3 is 14 residues long. Germline V lookup: CDR1 SGHNT, CDR2 YYREEE (reference sequence). V shed 0 bases, J shed 5 bases, and the junction held 4 bases outside the gene matches. This CDR3 reads CASSLGSGGETQYF. Here the CDR3 DNA reads TGTGCCAGCAGCTTGGGATCAGGGGGTGAGACCCAGTACTTC.

As DNA, the CDR3 is TGTGCCAGCAGGTCCCTTAAAGCCTACGAGCAGTACTTC. Translating it yields CASRSLKAYEQYF. The chain carries TRBV5-6 and TRBJ2-7; D ambiguous. CDR3 length: 13 amino acids. V was pared by 5 bases and J by 2 bases, with 11 bases between. CDR1 and CDR2 from the germline V gene are SGHDT and YYEEEE.

This chain links TRBV6-9 with TRBJ1-6; no reliable D call. Germline CDR1 and CDR2: MNHGY and SVAAGI. This CDR3 has 13 residues. Trimming cost V 4 bases and J 3 bases, with 4 bases left between them. The CDR3 region has the DNA TGTGCCAGCAGTTCCAGCTATAATTCACCCCTCCACTTT. Protein sequence: CASSSSYNSPLHF.

V gene TRBV4-2 combines with J gene TRBJ2-7; D is undetermined. V was shortened by 1 base and J by 3 bases, with 7 bases between the two germline ends. This CDR3 contains 13 residues. Germline V gene lookup returns CDR1 LGHNA and CDR2 YNFKEQ. CDR3: CASSQVSIYEQYF. CDR3 DNA sequence: TGTGCCAGCAGCCAAGTCAGCATCTACGAGCAGTACTTC.

The gene calls are TRBV19 and TRBJ1-4, with D possibly matching TRBD1 (6 bases). The CDR3 is made up of 14 amino acids. V lost 4 bases to trimming and J lost 8 bases, with 14 bases between them. Germline V gene lookup returns CDR1 LNHDA and CDR2 SQIVND (reference sequence). CDR3 protein: CASSKQGRGEKLFF. In DNA form, the CDR3 reads TGTGCCAGTAGTAAACAGGGAAGAGGAGAAAAACTGTTTTTT.

A single count supports this clone. The chain joins TRBV5-1 to TRBJ2-3; TRBD2 aligns across 8 bases. Germline assignment: CDR1 SGHRS and CDR2 YFSETQ. V lost 3 bases and J lost 0; bases outside the gene matches: 3. The CDR3 length is 15 residues. This CDR3 is CASSYSGASTDTQYF. The CDR3 nucleotides read TGCGCCAGCAGCTATAGCGGGGCGAGCACAGATACGCAGTATTTT.

The chain links TRBV11-2 to TRBJ2-3, with D maybe TRBD1 (6 bases). The CDR3 length is 16 residues. Germline values: CDR1 SGHAT, CDR2 FQNNGV. The V and J ends lost 3 bases and 1 base respectively, with 14 bases between them. The CDR3, as DNA: TGTGCCAGCAGCTTTACAGGGATGAGGGGCACAGATACGCAGTATTTT. This gives the protein CASSFTGMRGTDTQYF.

The chain joins TRBV7-8 to TRBJ2-5; 9 bases align to TRBD2. In germline, CDR1 is SGHVS, CDR2 FQNEAQ. With V trimmed by 1 base and J by 3 bases, 9 bases remained unmatched. This CDR3 region has 17 residues. CDR3 residues: CASSLDPQRGEEETQYF. The CDR3 nucleotides are TGTGCCAGCAGCTTAGATCCCCAGCGGGGGGAGGAAGAGACCCAGTACTTC.

The gene calls are TRBV6-1 and TRBJ1-1; D unresolved. The V gene lost 1 base and the J gene lost 4 bases, with 19 bases spanning the gap. Germline V gene lookup returns CDR1 MNHNS and CDR2 SASEGT. This CDR3 is 17 amino acids long. As DNA, the CDR3 is TGTGCCAGCAGTGAAGTATTTTCTGTTCTGAGGGCCACTGAAGCTTTCTTT. It is translated as CASSEVFSVLRATEAFF.

The chain combines TRBV27 with TRBJ2-3, with 10 bases aligning to TRBD2. Germline V gene data show CDR1 as MNHEY and CDR2 as SMNVEV (reference sequence). The CDR3 runs 17 residues. Losses at the gene ends were 5 bases for V and 0 bases for J; bases not matched to a gene: 8. The CDR3 region has the DNA TGTGCCAGCAGTCCTCGGACTAGCGGTACTAGCACAGATACGCAGTATTTT. Its translation is CASSPRTSGTSTDTQYF.